This T cell receptor (beta chain) comes out of a study of shared T cell receptors in the human thymus. Clones were sequenced by immunoSEQ multiplex PCR, and TCRdb holds only the in-frame ones, with some missing. The repertoire holds roughly 500,000 clones, with 75% to 85% as singletons. The same data also went into a second study, on human thymus T cells. That publication notes: The donors were infants in Finland with congenital heart defects, otherwise immunologically healthy. Resections removed during corrective heart surgery provided the thymus tissue used.

Sequencing was performed on thymocytes. The receptor comes from a boy in the first two years of life with a congenital heart defect.

CDR3: CASSLLCGGRRTEAFF. The CDR3 DNA follows: TGTGCCAGCAGTTTATTGTGCGGGGGGCGAAGGACTGAAGCTTTCTTT. The chain couples TRBV27 to TRBJ1-1; a weak D match, TRBD1 (6 bases). CDR3 length: 16 amino acids. Trimming cost V 1 base and J 5 bases, with 17 bases left between them. CDR1 and CDR2 (germline): MNHEY, SMNVEV (reference sequence).